The 19 T cell receptor beta chains below were found in one sample sequenced in a study of blood T cells in healthy people across ages. Then a second PCR, running roughly 7 to 11 cycles, was carried out with a sample-barcoded 5' primer and a J-beta primer mix. Each CDR3 protein is one row after TCRdb ran MiXCR on the 5' RACE reads. Of fewer than 2,000,000 distinct CDR3 sequences in the sample, around 35% were seen once. The specimen was blood. All receptors come from a woman aged 30 to 39 in good health.

This clonotype showed up many times. The V call is TRBV29-1, the J call TRBJ2-1; D uncertain. Germline V gene lookup returns CDR1 SQVTM and CDR2 ANQGSEA. V was shortened by 4 bases and J by 7 bases, with 11 bases between the two germline ends. This CDR3 region has 12 residues. In nucleotides, the CDR3 is TGCAGCGTTGGTGGTCGAGTGAATGAGCAGTTCTTC. Translated, it gives CSVGGRVNEQFF.

This clonotype has a handful of counts. The J gene is TRBJ1-2, the V gene TRBV20-1, with 8 bases aligning to TRBD1. V was pared by 6 bases and J by 0 bases, with 3 bases of the junction left unmatched. Germline lookup yields CDR1 DFQATT and CDR2 SNEGSKA (reference sequence). CDR3 length equals 13 residues. CDR3 amino acids: CSARDRPNYGYTF. CDR3 DNA: TGCAGTGCCAGGGACAGGCCTAACTATGGCTACACCTTC.

This chain uses TRBV11-1 with TRBJ2-3, with 7 bases that match TRBD2. The V and J ends lost 0 bases and 2 bases, in that order; junction bases with no gene match: 20. Germline V lookup: CDR1 SGHAT, CDR2 FQDESV (reference sequence). CDR3 length: 21 residues. CDR3 DNA: TGTGCCAGCAGCTTAGCGCTGGAGGTCGTTTCACGGGAGGTCCTCACAGATACGCAGTATTTT. Residues: CASSLALEVVSREVLTDTQYF.

The genes are TRBV6-1 and TRBJ2-1, with 11 nucleotides matching TRBD2. Germline CDR1 and CDR2: MNHNS and SASEGT. The CDR3 consists of 16 residues. Trimming removed 4 bases from V and 6 bases from J; junction bases left unmatched: 8. The CDR3 sequence: CASSGSLAGGSNEQFF. The CDR3 coding sequence is TGTGCCAGCAGTGGGTCCCTAGCGGGAGGCTCCAATGAGCAGTTCTTC.

J is TRBJ1-2 and V is TRBV27; perhaps TRBD1 as D (5 bases). CDR1 and CDR2 (germline): MNHEY, SMNVEV (reference sequence). Trimming removed 6 bases from V and 2 bases from J, with 13 bases in between. The CDR3 has 14 residues. CDR3 loop: CASRPRGANYGYTF. The CDR3 DNA sequence: TGTGCCAGCAGACCTAGGGGTGCGAACTATGGCTACACCTTC.

This clonotype showed up just a few times. The J gene is TRBJ2-1, the V gene TRBV30, with 7 bases aligning to TRBD1. Germline CDR1 and CDR2: GTSNPN and SVGIG (reference sequence). V was pared by 4 bases and J by 4 bases, with 4 bases of the junction left unmatched. There are 13 residues in the CDR3. CDR3 bases: TGTGCCTGGACCCGGGACAGTTACAATGAGCAGTTCTTC. It yields the protein CAWTRDSYNEQFF.

Worth noting for this clonotype: Its ends do not fully match the called genes, so a read error is possible. V and J are TRBV9 and TRBJ1-2, with TRBD1 as a possible D gene (6 bases). Germline CDR1 is SGDLS and CDR2 is YYNGEE. This CDR3 is built from 14 residues. CDR3 in amino acids: CASSAQTGQDGYTF. DNA of the CDR3: TGCGCCAGCAGCGCCCAGACAGGACAAGATGGTTACACCTTC.

This rearrangement joins TRBV2 to TRBJ2-1; 9 positions match TRBD1. This CDR3 is built from 14 residues. The germline V gene encodes CDR1 SNHLY and CDR2 FYNNEI. V shed 7 bases, J shed 7 bases, and the junction held 8 bases outside the gene matches. The CDR3 is CASNGQGRGNEQFF. DNA of the CDR3: TGTGCCAGCAACGGACAGGGGAGAGGTAATGAGCAGTTCTTC.

The V and J genes are TRBV7-9 and TRBJ1-1; D is possibly TRBD1 (6 bases). The CDR3 is made up of 12 amino acids. V was cut by 10 bases and J by 0 bases, with 9 bases left in between. Germline assignment: CDR1 SEHNR and CDR2 FQNEAQ (reference sequence). In DNA, the CDR3 is TGTGCCATCGGGGACATGAACACTGAAGCTTTCTTT. This codes for CAIGDMNTEAFF.

This clonotype was seen more than once but under ten times. The chain couples TRBV7-8 to TRBJ2-3, with 9 bases aligning to TRBD1. The CDR3 runs 16 residues. Germline V lookup: CDR1 SGHVS, CDR2 FQNEAQ. The V gene end was trimmed by 3 bases and the J gene end by 2 bases; junction bases not matched to a gene: 6. CDR3 coding DNA: TGTGCCAGCAGCTTTTCGGGACAGGGAATCACAGATACGCAGTATTTT. Protein: CASSFSGQGITDTQYF.

The rearrangement uses TRBV3-1 and TRBJ1-2, with D hard to call. The V end lost 4 bases, the J end lost 8 bases, and 17 bases lay between the germline ends. Germline values: CDR1 LGHDT, CDR2 YNNKEL (reference sequence). The CDR3 consists of 14 residues. CDR3 sequence reads: CASSPRGPGGGYTF. DNA for the CDR3: TGTGCCAGCAGCCCCAGAGGGCCCGGAGGGGGCTACACCTTC.

This rearrangement joins TRBV20-1 to TRBJ2-5; 8 nucleotides match TRBD2. The junction had 12 bases not matched to a gene; V was cut back by 2 bases and J by 4 bases. The CDR3 sequence is 16 residues long. CDR1 and CDR2 from the germline V gene are DFQATT and SNEGSKA (reference sequence). DNA of the CDR3: TGCAGTGCTAGACCGAACCGGGGGGGCCAAGGAGAGACCCAGTACTTC. Its protein is CSARPNRGGQGETQYF.

This chain uses TRBV7-2 with TRBJ2-1, with 13 bases that match TRBD2. The J segment lost 4 bases and the V segment lost 6 bases, leaving 3 bases of the junction unmatched. CDR1 is SGHTA and CDR2 is FQGNSA in the germline V gene. The CDR3 extends over 15 amino acids. The CDR3: CASSTSGRVYNEQFF. CDR3 DNA: TGTGCCAGCAGTACTAGCGGGAGGGTATACAATGAGCAGTTCTTC.

This chain joins TRBV20-1 and TRBJ1-5; a possible D gene is TRBD1 (6 bases). In germline, CDR1 is DFQATT, CDR2 SNEGSKA (reference sequence). V was trimmed by 3 bases and J by 4 bases, leaving 10 bases between them. The CDR3 is 13 amino acids. Here the CDR3 reads CSARWGQNQPQHF. As DNA, the CDR3 is TGCAGTGCTAGGTGGGGGCAGAATCAGCCCCAGCATTTT.

This clonotype was counted ten times or more. This chain joins TRBV29-1 and TRBJ2-1; possibly TRBD2 for D (5 bases). Germline V gives CDR1 SQVTM, CDR2 ANQGSEA. There are 19 residues in the CDR3. Trimming cost V 6 bases and J 4 bases, with 31 bases left between them. The CDR3 loop reads CSVAGSSGNEATQYNEQFF. CDR3 nucleotide sequence: TGCAGCGTCGCGGGTAGCAGCGGAAATGAAGCGACACAGTACAATGAGCAGTTCTTC.

In its sample, this clonotype was seen many times. The chain combines TRBV29-1 with TRBJ2-3; 8 nucleotides line up with TRBD1. The germline CDR1 and CDR2 sequences are SQVTM and ANQGSEA. V lost 3 bases to trimming and J lost 2 bases; unmatched junction nucleotides: 7. The CDR3 sequence is 15 residues long. In DNA form, the CDR3 reads TGCAGCGTTGAGGAACAGGGGGTGCTCACAGATACGCAGTATTTT. Encoded protein: CSVEEQGVLTDTQYF.

The V and J genes are TRBV2 and TRBJ2-1; TRBD1 is a possible D gene (5 bases). The CDR3 loop spans 15 amino acids. Germline V CDR1 and CDR2: SNHLY, FYNNEI. V dropped 0 bases and J dropped 4 bases, with 10 bases sitting between them. The CDR3 bases are TGTGCCAGCAGTGAAGCGCAACAGGTTTACAATGAGCAGTTCTTC. This encodes CASSEAQQVYNEQFF. Variable domain in full (rest from reference TRBV2 and TRBJ2-1): EPEVTQTPSHQVTQMGQEVILRCVPISNHLYFYWYRQILGQKVEFLVSFYNNEISEKSEIFDDQFSVERPDGSNFTLKIRSTKLEDSAMYFCASSEAQQVYNEQFFGPGTRLTVL.

This clonotype turned up a few times. V and J are TRBV10-3 and TRBJ2-7; no firm D call. The CDR3 length is 13 residues. Trimming removed 0 bases at V and 3 bases at J, with 6 bases between. Per germline, CDR1 ENHRY and CDR2 SYGVKD. CDR3 DNA: TGTGCCATCAGTGAGTCCTCAGACTACGAGCAGTACTTC. Translation: CAISESSDYEQYF.

Comments on this clonotype: Since a much larger clone is just one base distant, this may be a read error. CDR3 residues: CSVSLAGVGDTRYF. CDR3 nucleotide sequence: TGCAGCGTTTCCCTAGCGGGAGTGGGAGATACGCGGTATTTT. The gene calls are TRBV29-1 and TRBJ2-3; 10 bases fit TRBD2. Germline V gives CDR1 SQVTM, CDR2 ANQGSEA. This CDR3 is built from 14 residues.